This T cell receptor (beta chain) was found in a study of CD8 T cells in Susac syndrome. RNA totalling about 0.5 to 1 ug underwent reverse transcription with random hexamers. One entry per CDR3 protein, called by TCRdb with MiXCR from the immunoSEQ multiplex PCR reads. Of approximately 190,000 distinct CDR3 sequences listed, 90% to 95% were seen once; the top ten hold around 0.1%. The CDR3 sequence is 17 residues long. Trimming left V 2 bases short and J 3 bases short, with 17 bases between. Looked up from germline, CDR1 is MNHEY and CDR2 is SVGAGI. The TCR was taken from a human donor in good health. The sample consisted of CD4+ T cells from PBMCs. The chain couples TRBV6-5 to TRBJ2-4; D assignment may be TRBD1 or TRBD2 (6 bases each). In DNA form, the CDR3 reads TGTGCCAGCAGTTACGTGGGGGGCGATACGGGCAAAAACATTCAGTACTTC. Translated: CASSYVGGDTGKNIQYF.